The 16 T cell receptor beta chains reported below all come from one sample, sequenced in a study of blood T cell repertoires in COVID-19. Clones were read by immunoSEQ multiplex PCR, and TCRdb kept only the in-frame ones, dropping some. The sample lists around 150,000 clones, 82% occurring once. The specimen sequenced was peripheral blood. Receptors originate from a woman aged 40 to 49 with COVID-19, enrolled during active disease.

The V and J genes are TRBV3-1 (or the pseudogene TRBV3-2) and TRBJ1-2; unclear D gene. V lost 4 bases and J 8 bases, leaving 11 bases between the germline ends. The V gene's germline CDR1 is LGHDT and CDR2 YNNKEL (reference sequence). The CDR3 has 12 residues. CDR3 loop: CASSLATGGYTF. The CDR3 DNA follows: TGTGCCAGCAGCCTAGCGACGGGAGGCTACACCTTC.

This clone occurred once. The rearrangement links TRBV29-1 to TRBJ2-6, with 7 positions matching TRBD2. V dropped 1 base and J dropped 2; count of bases not matched to a gene: 5. Germline V gene sequence: CDR1 SQVTM, CDR2 ANQGSEA. The CDR3 loop spans 16 amino acids. The CDR3 sequence is CSVEGGSGAGANVLTF. The CDR3, as DNA: TGCAGCGTTGAAGGCGGGAGTGGCGCTGGGGCCAACGTCCTGACTTTC. The full variable domain, with the rest looked up from reference TRBV29-1 and TRBJ2-6, is SAVISQKPSRDICQRGTSLTIQCQVDSQVTMMFWYRQQPGQSLTLIATANQGSEATYESGFVIDKFPISRPNLTFSTLTVSNMSPEDSSIYLCSVEGGSGAGANVLTFGAGSRLTVL.

The chain couples TRBV3-1 (or the pseudogene TRBV3-2) to TRBJ1-6; the D is unclear. This CDR3 has 14 amino acids. Per the germline V gene, CDR1 is LGHDT and CDR2 is YNNKEL (reference sequence). Trimming pared 4 bases from V and 7 bases from J, leaving 11 bases between. The CDR3 DNA reads TGTGCCAGCAGCCCGGACGGGAGAAATTCACCCCTCCACTTT. It encodes CASSPDGRNSPLHF.

This clone was seen a handful of times. The chain combines TRBV6-5 with TRBJ2-1, with D possibly matching TRBD2 (6 bases). Trimming left V 0 bases short and J 4 bases short, with 13 bases between. The CDR3 runs to 16 residues. Germline V gene data show CDR1 as MNHEY and CDR2 as SVGAGI. The CDR3 region has the DNA TGTGCCAGCAGTTACTCGATCCAGCGGGCGTACAATGAGCAGTTCTTC. Amino acids: CASSYSIQRAYNEQFF.

This clone was seen a single time. The gene calls are TRBV24-1 and TRBJ2-2; D might be TRBD1 (6 bases). V lost 3 bases to trimming and J lost 5 bases, with 12 bases between them. The germline gives CDR1 KGHDR, CDR2 SFDVKD. The CDR3 totals 15 residues. The CDR3 loop is CATSDMGTQTGELFF. The CDR3 DNA reads as TGTGCCACCAGTGATATGGGGACACAAACCGGGGAGCTGTTTTTT.

The CDR3 sequence: CASSETSVYEQYF. The CDR3 DNA is TGTGCCAGCAGCGAGACTAGCGTTTACGAGCAGTACTTC. V is TRBV7-9 and J is TRBJ2-7; TRBD2 aligns across 8 bases. The germline gives CDR1 SEHNR, CDR2 FQNEAQ (reference sequence). CDR3 length: 13 residues. V shed 5 bases and J 4 bases; nucleotides not matched to a gene: 4.

The V call is TRBV9, the J call TRBJ1-5, with 9 bases that match TRBD1. The trim removed 3 bases at V and 0 bases at J, leaving 4 bases unmatched. The CDR3 consists of 16 residues. Germline V CDR1 and CDR2: SGDLS, YYNGEE. The CDR3, as DNA: TGTGCCAGCAGCGCCGGGACAGGGATTAGCAATCAGCCCCAGCATTTT. Translating it yields CASSAGTGISNQPQHF.

This clone turned up a few times. CDR3 sequence reads: CASSWDRGNSPLHF. DNA of the CDR3: TGTGCCAGCAGTTGGGACAGGGGTAATTCACCCCTCCACTTT. The rearrangement joins TRBV6-1 to TRBJ1-6; TRBD1 agrees at 10 bases. CDR1 is MNHNS, CDR2 SASEGT, per germline. The V gene end was trimmed by 5 bases and the J gene end by 6 bases; junction bases not matched to a gene: 1. This CDR3 spans 14 amino acids.

This clone was detected once. The chain carries TRBV7-3 and TRBJ1-1; D is unclear. The CDR3 is 13 residues long. CDR1 and CDR2 (germline): SGHTA, FQGTGA. Trimming shortened V by 0 bases and J by 3 bases, and 5 bases separated the two germline ends. The CDR3 loop is CASSLTADTEAFF. The CDR3 nucleotides are TGTGCCAGCAGCTTAACAGCGGACACTGAAGCTTTCTTT.

This clone was seen more than once but under ten times. The chain links TRBV5-1 to TRBJ2-7, with D maybe TRBD1 (6 bases). The CDR3 has 14 residues. Germline V gives CDR1 SGHRS, CDR2 YFSETQ. V was shortened by 0 bases and J by 4 bases, with 11 bases between the two germline ends. CDR3 in DNA: TGCGCCAGCAGCTTGGGGGGACACAAATACGAGCAGTACTTC. It encodes CASSLGGHKYEQYF.

This clone showed up just once. This chain links TRBV28 with TRBJ1-2; 11 bases line up with TRBD1. Trimming removed 3 bases from V and 5 bases from J; junction bases left unmatched: 5. Per the germline V gene, CDR1 is MDHEN and CDR2 is SYDVKM. The CDR3 spans 15 residues. CDR3 in amino acids: CASSLWTGGAYGYTF. In DNA, the CDR3 is TGTGCCAGCAGTTTGTGGACAGGGGGCGCGTATGGCTACACCTTC.

The CDR3 sequence is CASTLGTARRNEQFF. The CDR3 DNA follows: TGTGCCAGTACCTTAGGTACAGCCCGGCGCAATGAGCAGTTCTTC. This chain links TRBV19 with TRBJ2-1; D gene unclear. The CDR3 is 15 residues long. The ends were cut back, 7 bases at V and 6 bases at J, with 19 bases in the middle. Germline V gene lookup returns CDR1 LNHDA and CDR2 SQIVND (reference sequence).

The chain couples TRBV7-9 to TRBJ2-3; 9 bases map to TRBD2. This CDR3 is built from 16 residues. Germline assignment: CDR1 SEHNR and CDR2 FQNEAQ (reference sequence). With 6 bases clipped from V and 2 bases from J, the junction kept 9 bases outside the gene matches. CDR3 in DNA: TGTGCCAGCAGATCTCCGACTAGCGGCGACACAGATACGCAGTATTTT. It codes for CASRSPTSGDTDTQYF.

The chain carries TRBV19 and TRBJ1-2; TRBD1 aligns across 7 bases. The CDR3 totals 14 residues. V was clipped by 7 bases and J by 7 bases; unmatched bases: 12. CDR1 is LNHDA and CDR2 is SQIVND in the germline V gene (reference sequence). The CDR3 spells CASTTGDSRIGYTF. The CDR3 DNA reads TGTGCCAGTACTACAGGGGATAGCCGGATTGGCTACACCTTC.

The table lists this clone with a few counts. This rearrangement joins TRBV30 to TRBJ1-2; 11 nucleotides match TRBD1. The CDR3 loop spans 14 amino acids. Germline lookup yields CDR1 GTSNPN and CDR2 SVGIG (reference sequence). The trim removed 2 bases at V and 7 bases at J, leaving 6 bases unmatched. CDR3 in DNA: TGTGCCTGGAGTAGGGGACAGGGGGACACTGGCTACACCTTC. Amino acid sequence: CAWSRGQGDTGYTF.

The chain couples TRBV6-5 to TRBJ2-2; 7 nucleotides line up with TRBD1. The V segment lost 5 bases and the J segment 5 bases; nucleotides outside the gene matches: 5. The germline CDR1 and CDR2 sequences are MNHEY and SVGAGI. The CDR3 spans 14 residues. The CDR3 DNA is TGTGCCAGCAGTCTTGACAGGGAAACCGGGGAGCTGTTTTTT. Translated: CASSLDRETGELFF.